This T cell receptor (beta chain) was documented in a study of blood T cell repertoires in COVID-19 (dated by TCRdb to 2020 to 2022). Study-level background: Samples covering the acute and convalescent phases of COVID-19 were provided by collaborators in the United States, Italy and Spain. The material from the prospective study consisted of cDNA or gDNA derived from T cells, B-cell-depleted T cells, or PBMCs. The dataset comprised deeply sampled blood TCRbeta repertoires from subjects exposed to, actively infected with, or recovered from COVID-19. A freely available public database, intended as a resource for researchers studying the immune response to SARS-CoV-2, is where the repertoires were released. The samples were drawn from the first 160 participants of the ongoing ImmuneRACE study and from 1,254 subjects provided by 6 global collaborators. Nearly every sample came with metadata listing a de-identified subject ID, COVID-19 status, age in years and sex. Where HLA class I and class II types were available, the types were taken from metadata supplied by the sample provider, not from assay-based typing. What the work shows at the level of the full study, not this receptor alone: How much clinical and demographic metadata was included differed by source and by participant, and the metadata was provided uncurated.

TCRbeta CDR3 regions were amplified from genomic DNA using the immunoSEQ Assay, a bias-controlled multiplex PCR. In the original analysis: Within the assay, amplification of reference gene primers was used to estimate how many nucleated cells each sample contained. To quantify the absolute abundance of each unique TCRbeta CDR3 rearrangement, sequence reads were collapsed and filtered. For each sample, productive Simpson clonality was calculated as the square root of Simpson's diversity index over productive rearrangements. TCRdb re-hosts the immuneACCESS table, in-frame sequences only. Its copies lack some clones; in the studies checked, an unresolved V gene accounts for under half of them, and the cause for the rest is not known. V and J calls and clone size come straight from that table; D and trimming were deduced from the DNA. This sample comprises around 200,000 clones, approximately 85% of them detected only once. 9.8% of the sample belongs to the ten largest clones.

Whole blood was collected in K2EDTA tubes by collaborating institutions according to the institutions' own protocols. For TCRbeta analysis, collaborators shipped samples in one of three forms: frozen whole blood, isolated PBMCs, or DNA extracted from either of those sample types. Comments on this clone: The antigen it binds to is not known. The input lacks base qualities; no much larger clone sits a single base away.

Material for sequencing was peripheral blood. The clonotype comes from an elderly woman with acute or convalescent COVID-19.

The CDR3 has the sequence CASSLGGRAQHF. The sequenced DNA: TGTGCCAGCAGCCTAGGAGGAAGGGCCCAGCATTTT. The chain uses TRBV3-1 (or the pseudogene TRBV3-2) and TRBJ1-5; no D segment can be confidently identified. The germline V gene (reference sequence) sets CDR1 to LGHDT and CDR2 to YNNKEL. From cysteine to phenylalanine, the CDR3 is 12 amino acids long. Just CDR3 DNA is preserved here, 36 bases in frame from base 1. The V and J ends are trimmed by 4 bases and 11 bases, leaving 12 bases between them.